The entry below describes one T cell receptor beta chain. The antigen is undetermined. This entry is derived from a study of synovial regulatory T cells in juvenile arthritis. Overall study results and limits: Largely private between patients, iaTreg TCR repertoires showed partial overlap with synovial Teff and blood CPL repertoires. TCR diversity was lower in inflammation-associated blood Treg cells than in other blood Treg cells.

This CDR3 is built from 12 residues. Only the protein is available. CDR1 is MDHEN and CDR2 is SYDVKM in the germline V gene. Assay: immunoSEQ multiplex PCR; the TCRdb copy retains only in-frame clones and omits some. This table lists more than 9,500 clones. Patients were aged median around 12 years with disease lasting median 7 years. The TCR sequence derives from a donor aged 2-30 years with juvenile idiopathic arthritis. The rearrangement uses TRBV28 and TRBJ1-1. Sequencing was carried out using Treg cells from blood. Subset in this sample: remaining (HLA-DR-negative) circulating blood Treg cells. This CDR3 is CASRPGRLKAFF.